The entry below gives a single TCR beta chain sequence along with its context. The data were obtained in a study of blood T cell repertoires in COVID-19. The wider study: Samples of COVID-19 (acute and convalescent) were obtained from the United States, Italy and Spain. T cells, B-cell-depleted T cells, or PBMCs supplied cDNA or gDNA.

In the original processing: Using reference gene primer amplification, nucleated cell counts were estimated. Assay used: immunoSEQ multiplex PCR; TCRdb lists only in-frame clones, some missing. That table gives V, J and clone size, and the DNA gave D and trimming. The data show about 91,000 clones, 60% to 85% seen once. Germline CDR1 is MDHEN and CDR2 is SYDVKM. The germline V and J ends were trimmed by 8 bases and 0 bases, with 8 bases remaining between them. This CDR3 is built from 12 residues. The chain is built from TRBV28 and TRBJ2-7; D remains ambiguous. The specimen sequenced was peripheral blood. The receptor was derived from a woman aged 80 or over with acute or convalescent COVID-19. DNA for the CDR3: TGTGCCAGCGAGGCTAGCTCCTACGAGCAGTACTTC. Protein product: CASEASSYEQYF.